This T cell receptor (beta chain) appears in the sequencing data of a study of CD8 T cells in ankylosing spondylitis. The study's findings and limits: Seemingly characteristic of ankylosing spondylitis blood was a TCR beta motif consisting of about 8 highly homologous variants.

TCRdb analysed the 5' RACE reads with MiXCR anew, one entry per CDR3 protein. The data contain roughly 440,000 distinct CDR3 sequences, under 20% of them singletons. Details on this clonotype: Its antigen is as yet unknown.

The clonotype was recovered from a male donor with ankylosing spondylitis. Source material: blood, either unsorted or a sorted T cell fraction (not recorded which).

CDR3 in DNA: TGCGCCAGCAGCTTGGTAGGCGGAGTCTCCTACAATGAGCAGTTCTTC. Its protein product is CASSLVGGVSYNEQFF. V and J are TRBV5-1 and TRBJ2-1; D is unresolved. Germline assignment: CDR1 SGHRS and CDR2 YFSETQ. V was cut by 0 bases and J by 0 bases, with 10 bases left in between. The CDR3 sequence is 16 residues long.